The 18 T cell receptor beta chains given below trace back to one sample, sequenced in a study of cytomegalovirus exposure and HLA in healthy donors. Primers for the PCR totalled 60 Vbeta and 13 Jbeta. TCRdb's table, derived via immunoSEQ multiplex PCR, lists solely in-frame clones and lacks some. The sample carries some 88,000 clones, 55% to 75% recorded once. Input material: PBMCs. The receptors were sampled from a young woman in good health and CMV-seropositive.

The gene calls are TRBV5-1 and TRBJ2-5, with 14 positions matching TRBD2. The end of the DNA is better explained by TRBJ2-7, so the J call may be wrong. The CDR3 covers 18 residues. Germline V lookup: CDR1 SGHRS, CDR2 YFSETQ. The CDR3 loop reads CASSPSTSGGAKQVEQYF. As DNA, the CDR3 is TGCGCCAGCAGCCCCTCGACTAGCGGGGGGGCCAAACAGGTCGAGCAGTACTTC.

V and J are TRBV4-3 and TRBJ2-7; 11 positions agree with TRBD2. This CDR3 has 16 amino acids. Germline lookup yields CDR1 LGHNA and CDR2 YSLEER. Trimming at V came to 0 bases and at J to 4 bases, leaving 5 bases not matched to a gene. This chain's CDR3 is CASSQETSGSDYEQYF. In DNA form, the CDR3 reads TGCGCCAGCAGCCAAGAAACTAGCGGGAGTGATTACGAGCAGTACTTC.

The chain uses TRBV11-2 and TRBJ1-1; 8 bases agree with TRBD1. CDR3 length: 15 residues. Germline values: CDR1 SGHAT, CDR2 FQNNGV. V was clipped by 5 bases and J by 1 base; unmatched bases: 6. Written as DNA, the CDR3 is TGTGCCAGCAGCATACAGGGGGGTAGGAACACTGAAGCTTTCTTT. Translation: CASSIQGGRNTEAFF. The full variable domain, with the rest looked up from reference TRBV11-2 and TRBJ1-1, is EAGVAQSPRYKIIEKRQSVAFWCNPISGHATLYWYQQILGQGPKLLIQFQNNGVVDDSQLPKDRFSAERLKGVDSTLKIQPAKLEDSAVYLCASSIQGGRNTEAFFGQGTRLTVV.

The rearrangement links TRBV7-2 to TRBJ2-1; D remains unclear. Looked up from germline, CDR1 is SGHTA and CDR2 is FQGNSA. The V end lost 5 bases, the J end lost 9 bases, and 14 bases lay between the germline ends. CDR3 size: 13 residues. The DNA of the CDR3 is TGTGCCAGCAGCCCCCCCCCGGTTCGTGAGCAGTTCTTC. This encodes CASSPPPVREQFF.

V usage is TRBV7-8 and J usage is TRBJ2-2, with a weak D call TRBD2 (5 bases). Germline CDR1 and CDR2: SGHVS and FQNEAQ. This CDR3 has 14 residues. The V end was cut by 1 base, the J end by 5 bases, with 8 bases between. CDR3 sequence: CASSLVTRTGELFF. Here the CDR3 DNA reads TGTGCCAGCAGCTTAGTTACTAGAACCGGGGAGCTGTTTTTT. Filled out from reference TRBV7-8 and TRBJ2-2, the complete variable domain reads GAGVSQSPRYKVAKRGQDVALRCDPISGHVSLFWYQQALGQGPEFLTYFQNEAQLDKSGLPSDRFFAERPEGSVSTLKIQRTQQEDSAVYLCASSLVTRTGELFFGEGSRLTVL.

This clone appeared a single time. The CDR3 DNA reads TGTGCCAGCAGCCCCGGGACTACGAGCTCCTACGAGCAGTACTTC. It codes for CASSPGTTSSYEQYF. The V call is TRBV5-4, the J call TRBJ2-7; TRBD2 matches 7 bases. The CDR3 is 15 residues long. CDR1 is SGHNT and CDR2 is YYREEE in the germline V gene (reference sequence). Germline trimming cut 4 bases from V and 0 bases from J; bases unmatched to any gene: 7.

This chain joins TRBV18 and TRBJ2-3; the D is unclear. The CDR3 loop spans 13 amino acids. The ends were cut back, 2 bases at V and 0 bases at J, with 3 bases in the middle. Germline CDR1 reads KGHSH; CDR2 reads LQKENI. The CDR3 spells CASSPSSTDTQYF. The CDR3 DNA reads as TGTGCCAGCTCACCAAGCAGCACAGATACGCAGTATTTT.

This sequence joins TRBV11-2 and TRBJ1-1; D uncertain. CDR3 length: 14 amino acids. Germline V gives CDR1 SGHAT, CDR2 FQNNGV. V shed 1 base and J shed 0 bases, with 6 bases lying between them. The CDR3 here is CASSLVSMNTEAFF. CDR3 in DNA: TGTGCCAGCAGCTTAGTAAGCATGAACACTGAAGCTTTCTTT.

The chain uses TRBV4-3 and TRBJ1-1; 8 nucleotides line up with TRBD1. The CDR3 is 19 residues long. Trimming took 1 base from V and 0 from J; bases not matched to a gene: 13. The germline V gene has CDR1 LGHNA and CDR2 YSLEER. The CDR3 DNA reads as TGCGCCAGCAGCCAAGGAAGTGCAGGGGGCAGGGGGATGAACACTGAAGCTTTCTTT. This translates into CASSQGSAGGRGMNTEAFF.

The chain is built from TRBV7-9 and TRBJ1-2; the D is unclear. Germline loops: CDR1 SEHNR, CDR2 FQNEAQ (reference sequence). The CDR3 has 15 residues. With 5 bases removed from V and 3 bases from J, the gap between germline ends came to 16 bases. CDR3 bases: TGTGCCAGCAGCCGATCCGGGATCTCCTACTATGGCTACACCTTC. As protein: CASSRSGISYYGYTF.

The chain carries TRBV5-8 and TRBJ2-7; weak D call: TRBD2 (5 bases). The CDR3 has 15 amino acids. Trimming cost V 3 bases and J 0 bases, with 13 bases left between them. Germline V lookup: CDR1 SGHTS, CDR2 YDEGEE. The CDR3 is CASSSWRYISYEQYF. CDR3 nucleotide sequence: TGTGCCAGCAGCTCCTGGAGGTACATCTCCTACGAGCAGTACTTC.

This clone was found a few times. The chain couples TRBV5-1 to TRBJ2-1; the D gene is possibly TRBD2 (5 bases). V lost 1 base, J lost 0 bases, and 11 bases lay in between. Germline CDR1 SGHRS, CDR2 YFSETQ. The CDR3 sequence is 16 residues long. The CDR3 sequence is CASSLLAPSSYNEQFF. CDR3 bases: TGCGCCAGCAGCTTGCTAGCCCCGAGCTCCTACAATGAGCAGTTCTTC.

The table lists this clone with a count of one. CDR3 region: CASSVPGGNTEAFF. CDR3 nucleotides: TGTGCCAGCAGCGTACCAGGGGGCAACACTGAAGCTTTCTTT. This chain links TRBV5-6 with TRBJ1-1; 8 bases align to TRBD1. CDR1 and CDR2 from the germline V gene are SGHDT and YYEEEE. This CDR3 is built from 14 residues. With 4 bases clipped from V and 2 bases from J, the junction kept 4 bases outside the gene matches.

This clone was detected only once. This chain connects TRBV2 to TRBJ2-5; D not resolved. The J call is uncertain, as TRBJ2-7 better fits the DNA end. The CDR3 runs to 12 residues. Germline V CDR1 and CDR2: SNHLY, FYNNEI. CDR3: CASSETVYEQYF. The CDR3 DNA reads TGTGCCAGCAGTGAAACTGTATACGAGCAGTACTTC.

Concerning this clone: An end of the junction does not agree with germline; a read error may underlie this. V gene TRBV13 combines with J gene TRBJ1-1, with D uncertain. This CDR3 has 13 amino acids. Germline V lookup: CDR1 PRHDT, CDR2 FYEKMQ (reference sequence). CDR3: CASSIGRNTEAFF. The CDR3 DNA is TGTGCCAGCAGCATAGGGAGGAACACTGAAGCTTTCTTT.

This sequence joins TRBV7-3 and TRBJ2-1; D may be TRBD2 (6 bases). Per germline, CDR1 SGHTA and CDR2 FQGTGA. This CDR3 is 16 amino acids long. With 4 bases removed from V and 2 bases from J, the gap between germline ends came to 15 bases. The CDR3 loop is CASSSGTSGPYNEQFF. Here the CDR3 DNA reads TGTGCCAGCAGCTCCGGGACTTCGGGGCCCTACAATGAGCAGTTCTTC. The variable domain in full, completed from reference TRBV7-3 and TRBJ2-1, reads GAGVSQTPSNKVTEKGKYVELRCDPISGHTALYWYRQSLGQGPEFLIYFQGTGAADDSGLPNDRFFAVRPEGSVSTLKIQRTERGDSAVYLCASSSGTSGPYNEQFFGPGTRLTVL.

The chain links TRBV15 to TRBJ1-2; 7 bases map to TRBD1. The CDR3 totals 13 residues. Unmatched junction bases numbered 8, after V lost 7 bases and J lost 6 bases. Germline V gene sequence: CDR1 LNHNV, CDR2 YYDKDF (reference sequence). CDR3 nucleotides: TGTGCCACCAAGGGAAATGACAGGGATGGCTACACCTTC. Its translation is CATKGNDRDGYTF.

This clone was detected only once. V is TRBV7-9 and J is TRBJ1-5; D is possibly TRBD1 (5 bases). Germline V gene lookup returns CDR1 SEHNR and CDR2 FQNEAQ (reference sequence). CDR3 length: 14 amino acids. V was cut by 1 base and J by 7 bases, with 11 bases left in between. The CDR3 region is CASSLGGVGQPQHF. CDR3 bases: TGTGCCAGCAGCTTAGGGGGGGTTGGACAGCCCCAGCATTTT.